This T cell receptor beta chain was identified during a study of robustness of blood B and T cell sequencing. Findings and caveats of the study: TCRbeta rarefaction curves did not fully plateau. Capturing rare TCRbeta clonotypes would likely need much more blood. Cross-contamination appeared in one TCRbeta library pair, likely from batch processing.

The ends lost 1 base at V and 9 bases at J; junction bases unmatched: 9. The CDR3 loop spans 15 amino acids. Germline CDR1 LNHNV, CDR2 YYDKDF (reference sequence). This clonotype was observed a few times. Its specificity is unknown. The template for TCR beta quantification was mRNA, not genomic DNA. RNA came from unsorted buffy coat leukocytes. cDNA synthesis used template switching with a 5' universal priming oligo. Each cDNA molecule was tagged by a 12-nucleotide random UMI. TCRdb called the PCR reads again in MiXCR, with one record for every CDR3 protein. Here the sample spans roughly 3,900 distinct CDR3 sequences, 45% to 60% being singletons.

The sequence was obtained from a human donor in good health. The material sequenced was peripheral blood. This rearrangement joins TRBV15 to TRBJ2-1; the match to TRBD2 covers 7 bases. The CDR3 spells CATSRGGGGGFEQFF. DNA for the CDR3: TGTGCCACCAGCAGAGGAGGCGGGGGAGGCTTTGAGCAGTTCTTC.